These 6 T cell receptor beta chains were sequenced from one sample in a study of blood T cell repertoires in COVID-19. This table comes from immunoSEQ multiplex PCR, and its TCRdb copy is limited to in-frame clones, with some not included. The sample holds 200,000 to 250,000 clones, just over 85% seen once. Sequenced sample: peripheral blood. All receptors come from a middle-aged man with acute or convalescent COVID-19.

The chain uses TRBV3-1 (or the pseudogene TRBV3-2) and TRBJ1-2; TRBD1 matches at 11 bases. The CDR3 is 17 amino acids. Losses at the gene ends were 1 base for V and 7 bases for J; bases not matched to a gene: 11. CDR1 is LGHDT, CDR2 YNNKEL, per germline (reference sequence). CDR3 sequence (DNA): TGTGCCAGCAGCCAAGGCGTTTTCGGACAGGGGGCGCGTGGCTACACCTTC. Translating gives CASSQGVFGQGARGYTF.

V is TRBV15 and J is TRBJ1-2; D gene ambiguous. Trimming cost V 4 bases and J 4 bases, with 4 bases left between them. The CDR3 has 11 residues. The V gene's germline CDR1 is LNHNV and CDR2 YYDKDF (reference sequence). The CDR3 nucleotides read TGTGCCACCAGCACGGGCTATGGCTACACCTTC. It encodes CATSTGYGYTF. The whole variable domain, filled in from reference TRBV15 and TRBJ1-2, reads DAMVIQNPRYQVTQFGKPVTLSCSQTLNHNVMYWYQQKSSQAPKLLFHYYDKDFNNEADTPDNFQSRRPNTSFCFLDIRSPGLGDTAMYLCATSTGYGYTFGSGTRLTVV.

The chain uses TRBV10-2 and TRBJ1-1; no firm D call. In germline, CDR1 is WSHSY, CDR2 SAAADI. The CDR3 is made up of 13 amino acids. The V end was cut by 3 bases, the J end by 4 bases, with 9 bases between. CDR3 nucleotides: TGCGCCAGCAGTGAATTTGAGTTCACTGAAGCTTTCTTT. Protein: CASSEFEFTEAFF.

The chain joins TRBV7-9 to TRBJ1-1; TRBD1 matches 9 bases. The CDR3 covers 14 residues. CDR1 is SEHNR, CDR2 FQNEAQ, per germline (reference sequence). CDR3 residues: CATASTGGNTEAFF. In DNA form, the CDR3 reads TGTGCTACAGCGTCGACAGGGGGTAACACTGAAGCTTTCTTT.

The genes are TRBV3-1 (or the pseudogene TRBV3-2) and TRBJ1-3, with D possibly matching TRBD1 (5 bases). The CDR3 covers 13 residues. Germline V CDR1 and CDR2: LGHDT, YNNKEL (reference sequence). V lost 4 bases and J 4 bases, leaving 8 bases between the germline ends. The CDR3 DNA follows: TGTGCCAGCAGCCCGGGGGTAGGAAACACCATATATTTT. Translated: CASSPGVGNTIYF.

V usage is TRBV10-1 and J usage is TRBJ2-5; 9 nucleotides agree with TRBD2. Germline CDR1 is WNHNN and CDR2 is SYGVQD (reference sequence). V lost 3 bases and J lost 4; bases outside the gene matches: 6. This CDR3 has 15 residues. The CDR3 region has the DNA TGCGCCAGCAGTGATGGCGGGGGGGCTGGAGAGACCCAGTACTTC. Protein sequence: CASSDGGGAGETQYF.